One T cell receptor (beta chain) is described in this entry. Antigen: not known. This could be a read error, since a much larger clone is one nucleotide away. This sample stems from a study of early T cells in non-severe SARS-CoV-2 infection. As for the study in general: The authors sequenced bulk RNA from unsorted whole blood, leaving chains unpaired. Broader study findings: The VDJdb matching leaned toward anti-spike CD8 responses and overlooked private and CD4 specificities.

CDR1 is MNHEY, CDR2 SVGAGI, per germline. Trimming stripped 6 bases from V and 0 bases from J, with 9 bases between. The CDR3 is made up of 14 amino acids. Individual cDNA molecules received unique molecular identifiers. TCRdb used MiXCR to reprocess the 5' RACE reads, holding one entry per CDR3 protein. In the table there are some 54,000 distinct CDR3 sequences, over 7.5% of which are singletons. Sequenced input: whole blood. The rearrangement uses TRBV6-5 and TRBJ2-1; tentative D call: TRBD1 (7 bases). The receptor's source is an adult who was a healthcare worker with PCR-confirmed SARS-CoV-2 infection or an uninfected control (not recorded which). CDR3 loop: CASSQGGSYNEQFF. CDR3 DNA sequence: TGTGCCAGCAGCCAGGGGGGCTCCTACAATGAGCAGTTCTTC.